The T cell receptor (beta chain) under discussion was sequenced for a study of cytomegalovirus exposure and HLA in healthy donors. Study-level findings and limits: DRB1 showed the most TCR associations and HLA-C the fewest in a later analysis, as rates varied by HLA locus. Per a prior analysis, the majority of TCR beta V segments were productive roughly 90% or roughly 30% of the time. The analysis excluded some indistinguishable V segments, including TRBV6-2 and TRBV6-3. A later analysis linked a missense variant in DCLRE1C to the trimming of TCR beta V and J genes.

In regard to this clone: What it recognizes is unknown.

V was shortened by 0 bases and J by 5 bases, with 8 bases between the two germline ends. The length of the CDR3 is 14 residues. The germline CDR1 and CDR2 sequences are SGHTA and FQGNSA. The PCR used 60 Vbeta and 13 Jbeta primers. Only in-frame clones appear in the TCRdb table, and some are missing; sequencing was by immunoSEQ multiplex PCR. The sample includes about 170,000 clones, about three quarters of them seen just once. This clonotype originated in a man aged 40-49 years in good health and CMV-seropositive. Sequencing was carried out using PBMCs. The chain combines TRBV7-2 with TRBJ2-1, with D possibly matching TRBD2 (6 bases). CDR3 in DNA: TGTGCCAGCAGCTTAGCCGGGACTCACAATGAGCAGTTCTTC. This gives the protein CASSLAGTHNEQFF.